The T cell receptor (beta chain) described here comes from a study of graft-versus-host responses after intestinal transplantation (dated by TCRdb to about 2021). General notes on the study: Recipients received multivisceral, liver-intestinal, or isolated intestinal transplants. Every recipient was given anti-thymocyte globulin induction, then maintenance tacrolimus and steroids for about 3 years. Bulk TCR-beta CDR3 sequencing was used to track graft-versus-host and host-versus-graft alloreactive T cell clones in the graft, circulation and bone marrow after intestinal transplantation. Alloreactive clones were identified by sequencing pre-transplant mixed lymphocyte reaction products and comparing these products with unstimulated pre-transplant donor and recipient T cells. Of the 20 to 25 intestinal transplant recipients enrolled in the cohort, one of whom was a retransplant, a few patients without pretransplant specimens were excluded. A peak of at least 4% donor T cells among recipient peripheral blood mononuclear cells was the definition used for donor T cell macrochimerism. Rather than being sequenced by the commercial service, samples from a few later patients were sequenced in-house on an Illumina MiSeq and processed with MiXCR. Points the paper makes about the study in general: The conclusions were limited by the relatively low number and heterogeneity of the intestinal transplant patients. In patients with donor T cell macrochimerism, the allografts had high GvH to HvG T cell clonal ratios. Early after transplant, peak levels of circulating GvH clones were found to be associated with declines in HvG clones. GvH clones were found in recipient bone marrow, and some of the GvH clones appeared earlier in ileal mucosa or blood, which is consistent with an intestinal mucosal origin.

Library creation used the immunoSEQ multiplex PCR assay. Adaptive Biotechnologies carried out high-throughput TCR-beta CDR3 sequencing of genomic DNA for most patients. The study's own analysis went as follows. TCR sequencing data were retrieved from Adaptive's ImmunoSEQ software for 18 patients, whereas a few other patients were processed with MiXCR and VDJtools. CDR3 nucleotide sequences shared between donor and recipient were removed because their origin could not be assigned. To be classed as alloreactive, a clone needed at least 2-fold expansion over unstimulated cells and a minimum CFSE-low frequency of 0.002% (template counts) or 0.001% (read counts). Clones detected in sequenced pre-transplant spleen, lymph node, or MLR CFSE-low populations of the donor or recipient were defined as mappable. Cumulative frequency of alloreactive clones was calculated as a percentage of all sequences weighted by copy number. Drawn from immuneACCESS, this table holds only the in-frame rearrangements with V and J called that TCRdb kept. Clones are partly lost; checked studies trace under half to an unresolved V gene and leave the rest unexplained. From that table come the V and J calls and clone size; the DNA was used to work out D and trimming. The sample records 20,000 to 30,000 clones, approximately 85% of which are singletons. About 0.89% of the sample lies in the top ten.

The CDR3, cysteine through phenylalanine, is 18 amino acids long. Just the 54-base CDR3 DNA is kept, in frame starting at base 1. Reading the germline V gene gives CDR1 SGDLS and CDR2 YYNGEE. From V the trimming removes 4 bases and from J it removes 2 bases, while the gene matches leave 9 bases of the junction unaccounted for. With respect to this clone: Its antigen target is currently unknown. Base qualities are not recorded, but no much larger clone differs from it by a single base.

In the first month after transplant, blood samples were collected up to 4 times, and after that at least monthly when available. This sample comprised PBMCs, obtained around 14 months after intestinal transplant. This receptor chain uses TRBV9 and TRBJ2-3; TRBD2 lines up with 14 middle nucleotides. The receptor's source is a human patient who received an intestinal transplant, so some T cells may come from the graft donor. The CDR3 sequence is CASSIGLAGGALTDTQYF. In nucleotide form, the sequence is TGTGCCAGCAGCATCGGACTAGCGGGAGGCGCTCTCACAGATACGCAGTATTTT.